These 24 T cell receptor beta chains were all obtained from the same sample, sequenced in a study of cytomegalovirus exposure and HLA in healthy donors. Researchers ran the PCR with 60 Vbeta and 13 Jbeta primers. Assay used: immunoSEQ multiplex PCR; TCRdb lists only in-frame clones, some missing. The sample contains more than 110,000 clones, 55% to 80% of which appear only once. What was sequenced was PBMCs. Receptors originate from a human donor in good health.

CDR3 loop: CAWTQGGAAYNEQFF. CDR3 in DNA: TGTGCCTGGACCCAAGGTGGGGCCGCCTACAATGAGCAGTTCTTC. V usage is TRBV30 and J usage is TRBJ2-1; TRBD1 is a possible D gene (5 bases). This CDR3 spans 15 amino acids. Germline V lookup: CDR1 GTSNPN, CDR2 SVGIG (reference sequence). Between the trimmed V and J ends, which lost 4 bases and 2 bases, there was a span of 15 bases.

This clone was seen only a few times. The chain carries TRBV28 and TRBJ2-1; 7 bases agree with TRBD2. The V gene's germline CDR1 is MDHEN and CDR2 SYDVKM. The CDR3 covers 13 residues. V was clipped by 6 bases and J by 10 bases; unmatched bases: 9. In nucleotides, the CDR3 is TGTGCCAGCAGCGCTCGGGGGGTCAAGGAGCAGTTCTTC. It encodes CASSARGVKEQFF.

This chain connects TRBV4-2 to TRBJ2-3; 12 positions agree with TRBD2. Germline V lookup: CDR1 LGHNA, CDR2 YNFKEQ. Trimming cost V 1 base and J 0 bases; bases outside gene matches: 5. The CDR3 is 18 residues long. The CDR3 nucleotides are TGTGCCAGCAGCCAAGGGCTAGCGGGGGGGTCTAGCACAGATACGCAGTATTTT. It specifies CASSQGLAGGSSTDTQYF.

This sequence joins TRBV7-9 and TRBJ2-5; D is possibly TRBD1 (6 bases). Germline V gene sequence: CDR1 SEHNR, CDR2 FQNEAQ (reference sequence). The CDR3 length is 15 residues. Trimming stripped 4 bases from V and 2 bases from J, with 14 bases between. CDR3 residues: CASSSDRTRQETQYF. The CDR3 DNA sequence: TGTGCCAGCAGCTCCGACAGGACTCGACAAGAGACCCAGTACTTC.

This clone occurred a few times. The rearrangement links TRBV13 to TRBJ2-5; 11 positions agree with TRBD2. Trimming removed 5 bases from V and 5 bases from J; junction bases left unmatched: 10. CDR1 and CDR2 from the germline V gene are PRHDT and FYEKMQ (reference sequence). The length of the CDR3 is 16 residues. The CDR3: CASSPEGTSGGETQYF. DNA of the CDR3: TGTGCCAGCAGCCCCGAAGGGACTAGCGGAGGGGAGACCCAGTACTTC.

The rearrangement uses TRBV6-1 and TRBJ1-2, with 8 positions matching TRBD1. The J segment lost 0 bases and the V segment lost 6 bases, leaving 0 bases of the junction unmatched. The CDR3 is 13 residues long. Germline loops: CDR1 MNHNS, CDR2 SASEGT. Here the CDR3 reads CASRTGANYGYTF. The CDR3 region has the DNA TGTGCCAGCAGGACAGGGGCTAACTATGGCTACACCTTC.

The chain links TRBV9 to TRBJ1-5; tentatively, D is TRBD1 (6 bases). The V and J ends lost 5 bases and 2 bases respectively, with 11 bases between them. The germline V gene encodes CDR1 SGDLS and CDR2 YYNGEE. The CDR3 is 14 residues long. The DNA of the CDR3 is TGTGCCAGCAGTCCCAGGGGTGGCAATCAGCCCCAGCATTTT. It yields the protein CASSPRGGNQPQHF. The full variable domain, in which reference TRBV9 and TRBJ1-5 provide the parts outside the CDR3, is DSGVTQTPKHLITATGQRVTLRCSPRSGDLSVYWYQQSLDQGLQFLIQYYNGEERAKGNILERFSAQQFPDLHSELNLSSLELGDSALYFCASSPRGGNQPQHFGDGTRLSIL.

This chain links TRBV28 with TRBJ1-1; 8 bases map to TRBD1. Germline CDR1 reads MDHEN; CDR2 reads SYDVKM. This CDR3 spans 15 amino acids. V gave up 6 bases and J gave up 0 bases; unmatched junction bases: 6. The CDR3 here is CASRIGQGLNTEAFF. The CDR3 DNA reads as TGTGCCAGCAGGATAGGACAGGGCCTGAACACTGAAGCTTTCTTT.

The chain combines TRBV4-1 with TRBJ1-2; D remains ambiguous. V was cut by 1 base and J by 6 bases, with 15 bases left in between. Germline values: CDR1 MGHRA, CDR2 YSYEKL. There are 15 residues in the CDR3. The CDR3 sequence is CASSQVIRESNGYTF. In nucleotides, the CDR3 is TGCGCCAGCAGCCAAGTGATTAGGGAGTCAAATGGCTACACCTTC.

The chain combines TRBV29-1 with TRBJ2-2, with 8 bases identical to TRBD1. The V and J ends lost 6 bases and 2 bases, in that order; junction bases with no gene match: 5. The CDR3 extends over 14 amino acids. Germline V gene sequence: CDR1 SQVTM, CDR2 ANQGSEA. CDR3 amino acids: CSVAGQANTGELFF. For the CDR3, the DNA is TGCAGCGTCGCGGGACAGGCAAACACCGGGGAGCTGTTTTTT.

This clone showed up just once. The gene calls are TRBV21-1 and TRBJ1-6; the D call of TRBD1 is as the table states it, not checked on the DNA. TRBV21-1 represents a pseudogene. The CDR3 extends over 17 amino acids. CDR3 nucleotides: TGTGCCAGCAGCAAAGCCAGGGACAGTAACTATAATTCACCCCTCCACTTT. Protein sequence: CASSKARDSNYNSPLHF.

This clone has a handful of counts. The chain is built from TRBV9 and TRBJ2-1; 12 nucleotides align to TRBD2. Germline V CDR1 and CDR2: SGDLS, YYNGEE. This CDR3 has 16 residues. The trim removed 0 bases at V and 8 bases at J, leaving 6 bases unmatched. The CDR3 sequence: CASSVVASGRVDEQFF. The CDR3 nucleotides are TGTGCCAGCAGCGTAGTGGCTAGCGGGAGGGTGGATGAGCAGTTCTTC.

V and J are TRBV7-9 and TRBJ2-7; D might be TRBD2 (6 bases). V dropped 4 bases and J dropped 3 bases, with 16 bases sitting between them. Germline lookup yields CDR1 SEHNR and CDR2 FQNEAQ (reference sequence). The CDR3 consists of 15 residues. In DNA form, the CDR3 reads TGTGCCAGCAGCTCGCCAGGCGGGACGCACTACGAGCAGTACTTC. It codes for CASSSPGGTHYEQYF.

CDR3 in DNA: TGTGCCAGCAGAGGAGGACTAGCGGGGTACAATGAGCAGTTCTTC. It codes for CASRGGLAGYNEQFF. The chain couples TRBV27 to TRBJ2-1; TRBD2 matches 12 bases. With V trimmed by 6 bases and J by 4 bases, 4 bases remained unmatched. This CDR3 region has 15 residues. Germline CDR1 reads MNHEY; CDR2 reads SMNVEV (reference sequence).

V is TRBV11-1 and J is TRBJ1-1, with 9 bases that match TRBD1. CDR1 is SGHAT, CDR2 FQDESV, per germline (reference sequence). V shed 5 bases and J 5 bases; nucleotides not matched to a gene: 9. This CDR3 is 15 amino acids long. CDR3 sequence: CASSLNPGTGTEAFF. The CDR3 nucleotides are TGTGCCAGCAGCCTCAATCCCGGGACAGGGACTGAAGCTTTCTTT.

The chain combines TRBV11-2 with TRBJ2-1; 9 bases agree with TRBD2. The CDR3 contains 14 residues. V gave up 5 bases and J gave up 5 bases; unmatched junction bases: 4. Germline assignment: CDR1 SGHAT and CDR2 FQNNGV. The CDR3 reads CASSRSGSNNEQFF. CDR3 bases: TGTGCCAGCAGCCGTAGCGGGAGTAACAATGAGCAGTTCTTC.

The genes are TRBV19 and TRBJ1-1; D ambiguous. Germline V gene lookup returns CDR1 LNHDA and CDR2 SQIVND (reference sequence). This CDR3 region has 13 residues. The V and J ends lost 1 base and 1 base respectively, with 4 bases between them. For the CDR3, the DNA is TGTGCCAGTAGTATAGGCAGGAACACTGAAGCTTTCTTT. It translates to CASSIGRNTEAFF.

As concerns this clone: At one boundary the junction diverges from the germline segment, which might be a read error. The rearrangement joins TRBV12-5 to TRBJ2-1; TRBD1 or TRBD2 may be the D gene (7 bases each). The CDR3 is 13 amino acids. Germline CDR1 is LGHNT and CDR2 is FRNRAP. CDR3 in DNA: TGTGCTAGTGGCTTGGGAGGGGGCTATGAGCAGTTCTTC. The encoded protein is CASGLGGGYEQFF.

CDR3 nucleotides: TGTGCCAGCAGCTTAATGACAGGGGGTTATAATTCACCCCTCCACTTT. Amino acid sequence: CASSLMTGGYNSPLHF. The rearrangement uses TRBV5-8 and TRBJ1-6; 9 bases line up with TRBD1. Germline V gene sequence: CDR1 SGHTS, CDR2 YDEGEE. The CDR3 covers 16 residues. J was trimmed by 4 bases and V by 2 bases; bases with no gene match: 4.

The chain uses TRBV10-1 and TRBJ2-5; the D is unclear. V lost 7 bases to trimming and J lost 2 bases, with 5 bases between them. Per germline, CDR1 WNHNN and CDR2 SYGVQD (reference sequence). CDR3 length: 11 residues. The CDR3 sequence is CASNGQETQYF. DNA of the CDR3: TGCGCCAGCAACGGTCAAGAGACCCAGTACTTC.

The chain uses TRBV19 and TRBJ2-2; D is uncertain. The germline V gene has CDR1 LNHDA and CDR2 SQIVND (reference sequence). This CDR3 has 15 amino acids. V was pared by 1 base and J by 6 bases, with 12 bases between. The CDR3 DNA is TGTGCCAGTAGTATAGGGCCCCCGTTTCCCGGGGAGCTGTTTTTT. Its translation: CASSIGPPFPGELFF.

The V gene is TRBV6-1, the J gene TRBJ2-5, with TRBD2 matching 8 bases. Trimming removed 3 bases from V and 5 bases from J; junction bases left unmatched: 8. CDR3 length: 15 amino acids. CDR1 is MNHNS, CDR2 SASEGT, per germline. CDR3 residues: CASSEYPGGRETQYF. CDR3 bases: TGTGCCAGCAGTGAGTACCCGGGAGGGCGGGAGACCCAGTACTTC.

The rearrangement uses TRBV6-5 and TRBJ1-3, with D possibly being TRBD1 (6 bases). The CDR3 is made up of 14 amino acids. V gave up 5 bases and J gave up 0 bases, with 8 bases separating them. Per germline, CDR1 MNHEY and CDR2 SVGAGI. The CDR3 region is CASSDRSSGNTIYF. The CDR3, as DNA: TGTGCCAGCAGTGACAGGAGCTCTGGAAACACCATATATTTT.

V is TRBV9 and J is TRBJ2-2; the match to TRBD2 covers 11 bases. J lost 2 bases, V lost 3 bases, and 9 bases had no gene match. The CDR3 contains 18 residues. Germline values: CDR1 SGDLS, CDR2 YYNGEE. The CDR3 DNA sequence: TGTGCCAGCAGCGCGTCCAGACTAGCGGGATCTAACACCGGGGAGCTGTTTTTT. Its translation is CASSASRLAGSNTGELFF. The entire variable domain, with the rest obtained from reference TRBV9 and TRBJ2-2, is as follows: DSGVTQTPKHLITATGQRVTLRCSPRSGDLSVYWYQQSLDQGLQFLIQYYNGEERAKGNILERFSAQQFPDLHSELNLSSLELGDSALYFCASSASRLAGSNTGELFFGEGSRLTVL.